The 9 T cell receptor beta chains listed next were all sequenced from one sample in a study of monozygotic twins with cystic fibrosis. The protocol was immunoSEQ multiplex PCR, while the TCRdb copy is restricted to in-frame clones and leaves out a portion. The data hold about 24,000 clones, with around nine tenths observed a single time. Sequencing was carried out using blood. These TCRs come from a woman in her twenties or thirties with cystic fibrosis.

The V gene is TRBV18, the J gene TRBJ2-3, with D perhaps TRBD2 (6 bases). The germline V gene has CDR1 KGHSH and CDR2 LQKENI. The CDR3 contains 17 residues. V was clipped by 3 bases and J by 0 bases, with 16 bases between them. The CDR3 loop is CASSPRRRESSTDTQYF. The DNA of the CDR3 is TGTGCCAGCTCACCGAGACGACGGGAGTCTAGCACAGATACGCAGTATTTT.

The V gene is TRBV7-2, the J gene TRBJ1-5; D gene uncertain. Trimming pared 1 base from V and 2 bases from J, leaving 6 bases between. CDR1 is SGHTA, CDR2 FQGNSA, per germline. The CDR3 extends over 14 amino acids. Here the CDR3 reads CASSLGEGNQPQHF. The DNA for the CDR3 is TGTGCCAGCAGCTTAGGGGAGGGCAATCAGCCCCAGCATTTT.

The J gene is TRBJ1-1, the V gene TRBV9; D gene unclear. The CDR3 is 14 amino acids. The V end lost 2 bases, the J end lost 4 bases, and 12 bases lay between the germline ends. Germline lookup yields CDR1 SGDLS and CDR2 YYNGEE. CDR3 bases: TGTGCCAGCAGCGTTGCAGCCGGTCTCACTGAAGCTTTCTTT. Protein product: CASSVAAGLTEAFF.

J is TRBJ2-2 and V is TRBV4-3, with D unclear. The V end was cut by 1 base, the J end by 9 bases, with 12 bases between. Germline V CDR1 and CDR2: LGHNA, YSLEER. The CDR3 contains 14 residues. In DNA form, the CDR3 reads TGCGCCAGCAGCCAAGGTTTTCAGGACCGGGAGCTGTTTTTT. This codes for CASSQGFQDRELFF.

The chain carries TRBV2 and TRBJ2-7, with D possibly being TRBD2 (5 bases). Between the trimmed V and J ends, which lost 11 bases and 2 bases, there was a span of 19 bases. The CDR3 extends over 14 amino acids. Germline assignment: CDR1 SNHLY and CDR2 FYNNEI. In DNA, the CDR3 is TGTGCCGGCACCTCGGGGTGGCTAGCCTACGAGCAGTACTTC. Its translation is CAGTSGWLAYEQYF.

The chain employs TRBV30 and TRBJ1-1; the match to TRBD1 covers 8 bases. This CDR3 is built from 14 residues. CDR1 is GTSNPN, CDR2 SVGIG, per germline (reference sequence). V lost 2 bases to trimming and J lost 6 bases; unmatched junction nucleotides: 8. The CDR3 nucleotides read TGTGCCTGGAGTCAAGACAGGGGCGACGCTGAAGCTTTCTTT. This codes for CAWSQDRGDAEAFF.

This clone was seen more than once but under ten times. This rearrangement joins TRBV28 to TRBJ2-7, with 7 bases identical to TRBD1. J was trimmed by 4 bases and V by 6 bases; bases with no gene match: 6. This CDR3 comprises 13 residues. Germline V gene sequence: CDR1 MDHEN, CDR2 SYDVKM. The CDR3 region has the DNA TGTGCCAGCAGCCTGGGACAGACTTACGAGCAGTACTTC. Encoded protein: CASSLGQTYEQYF.

DNA for the CDR3: TGTGCCAGCAGGGTGGGAGGGGCGGCTAATGAAAAACTGTTTTTT. Its protein product is CASRVGGAANEKLFF. V gene TRBV7-8 combines with J gene TRBJ1-4; D perhaps matches TRBD1 (5 bases). The germline V and J ends were trimmed by 6 bases and 3 bases, with 14 bases remaining between them. The CDR3 sequence is 15 residues long. CDR1 SGHVS and CDR2 FQNEAQ come from the germline V gene.

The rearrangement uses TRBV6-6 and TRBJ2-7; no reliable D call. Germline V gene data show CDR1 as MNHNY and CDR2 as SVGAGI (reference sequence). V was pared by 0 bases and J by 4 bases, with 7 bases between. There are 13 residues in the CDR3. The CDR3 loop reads CASSYSGEYEQYF. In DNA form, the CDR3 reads TGTGCCAGCAGTTACTCGGGTGAATACGAGCAGTACTTC.